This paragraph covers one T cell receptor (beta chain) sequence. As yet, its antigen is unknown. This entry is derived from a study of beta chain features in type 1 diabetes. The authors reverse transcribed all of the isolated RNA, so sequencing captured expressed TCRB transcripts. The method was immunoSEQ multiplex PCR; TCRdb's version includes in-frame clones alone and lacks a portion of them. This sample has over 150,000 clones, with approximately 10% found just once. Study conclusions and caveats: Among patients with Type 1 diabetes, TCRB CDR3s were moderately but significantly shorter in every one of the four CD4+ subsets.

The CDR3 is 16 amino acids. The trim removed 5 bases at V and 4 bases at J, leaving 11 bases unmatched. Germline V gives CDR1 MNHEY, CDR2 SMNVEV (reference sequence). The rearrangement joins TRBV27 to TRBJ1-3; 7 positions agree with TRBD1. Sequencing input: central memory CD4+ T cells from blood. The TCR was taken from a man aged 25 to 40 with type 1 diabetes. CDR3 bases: TGTGCCAGCAGTCCCCTAATCCGGGACAGCGGAAACACCATATATTTT. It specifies CASSPLIRDSGNTIYF.